The T cell receptor beta chain under discussion was sequenced for a study of PD-1 blockade in classical Hodgkin lymphoma. Looking at the study overall: Nivolumab dosed at 3 mg/kg went to patients intravenously every 2 weeks.

Time point meaning: cycle 4 day 1 (C4D1), after five to seven weeks of nivolumab. Each and every patient relapsed after autologous stem cell transplantation, and patients got differing brentuximab vedotin exposure. Concerning this clone itself: Its antigen is currently unknown.

TCRdb's copy holds only in-frame clones and misses some; the assay was immunoSEQ multiplex PCR. The sample has about 90,000 clones; 83% are singletons. General study findings and limits: While CD8+ TCR diversity did not rise significantly by C4D1, CD4+ TCR diversity did. Relative to healthy donors, newly diagnosed patients reportedly had lower baseline TCR diversity, which was reported as lower still in relapsed/refractory patients.

Deletions cut 2 bases from V and 5 bases from J, with 9 bases between. Germline V gene data show CDR1 as LNHDA and CDR2 as SQIVND (reference sequence). The CDR3 length is 13 residues. The sample consisted of peripheral blood mononuclear cells (PBMCs), taken before the fourth cycle of nivolumab. The V gene is TRBV19, the J gene TRBJ2-5, with a possible D match to TRBD2 (5 bases). This sequence was found in a human donor with classical Hodgkin lymphoma. CDR3 in DNA: TGTGCCAGTAGTATACGGGGTAGGGAGACCCAGTACTTC. Translation gives CASSIRGRETQYF. Based on the CDR3 plus reference TRBV19 and TRBJ2-5, the full variable domain is DGGITQSPKYLFRKEGQNVTLSCEQNLNHDAMYWYRQDPGQGLRLIYYSQIVNDFQKGDIAEGYSVSREKKESFPLTVTSAQKNPTAFYLCASSIRGRETQYFGPGTRLLVL.